Listed here are 18 T cell receptor beta chains from one sample, sequenced in a study of neurological immune-mediated disorders. TCRdb re-called the 5' RACE reads through MiXCR, storing one row per CDR3 protein. The repertoire has over 55,000 distinct CDR3 sequences, about 10% of them found once; the top ten carry 8.5% to 10%. The time point was: longitudinal time-point 1 (baseline). Input material: PBMCs. These TCRs come from a man aged 30-40 years in good health.

This clonotype was seen ten or more times. The rearrangement joins TRBV29-1 to TRBJ1-1, with a tentative D call TRBD1 (5 bases). V lost 4 bases to trimming and J lost 4 bases, with 16 bases between them. This CDR3 region has 14 residues. Germline V gene sequence: CDR1 SQVTM, CDR2 ANQGSEA. The CDR3, as DNA: TGCAGCGTTGGGGGCGAACCATGGGGCACTGAAGCTTTCTTT. Amino acids: CSVGGEPWGTEAFF.

This clonotype showed up many times. This rearrangement joins TRBV20-1 to TRBJ2-1; tentatively, D is TRBD2 (5 bases). Germline CDR1 is DFQATT and CDR2 is SNEGSKA (reference sequence). This CDR3 has 15 amino acids. Trimming pared 7 bases from V and 0 bases from J, leaving 16 bases between. The CDR3 DNA is TGCAGTGTCTCTGGCGGGTCCGACTCCTACAATGAGCAGTTCTTC. Protein: CSVSGGSDSYNEQFF.

This clonotype has at least ten counts. This sequence joins TRBV5-1 and TRBJ2-2; 8 positions match TRBD2. The CDR3 is 16 residues long. With 3 bases clipped from V and 5 bases from J, the junction kept 9 bases outside the gene matches. Per germline, CDR1 SGHRS and CDR2 YFSETQ. The DNA for the CDR3 is TGCGCCAGCAGCTCTACCGGGACTAGTCGAACCGGGGAGCTGTTTTTT. This translates into CASSSTGTSRTGELFF.

This clonotype was counted between two and nine times. The rearrangement uses TRBV11-2 and TRBJ2-3, with TRBD1 identical over 8 bases. The CDR3 spans 16 residues. The germline gives CDR1 SGHAT, CDR2 FQNNGV. Trimming removed 4 bases from V and 5 bases from J; junction bases left unmatched: 11. CDR3 residues: CASSYYGQGEGDTQYF. The CDR3, as DNA: TGTGCCAGCAGCTATTACGGACAGGGTGAAGGAGATACGCAGTATTTT.

This clonotype was picked up a small number of times. The CDR3 is CASSMRGSNQPQHF. CDR3 bases: TGTGCCAGTAGTATGAGGGGAAGCAATCAGCCCCAGCATTTT. The chain has TRBV19 and TRBJ1-5; D is possibly TRBD1 (5 bases). CDR1 is LNHDA, CDR2 SQIVND, per germline (reference sequence). The V and J ends lost 3 bases and 1 base respectively, with 7 bases between them. This CDR3 spans 14 amino acids.

Ten or more counts support this clonotype. The chain uses TRBV12-3 or TRBV12-4 and TRBJ1-1; D not resolved. CDR3 length: 13 residues. Between the trimmed V and J ends, which lost 4 bases and 7 bases, there was a span of 13 bases. The DNA of the CDR3 is TGTGCCAGCAGTTCCAATGGTTGGGGTGAAGCTTTCTTT. This translates into CASSSNGWGEAFF.

In its sample, this clonotype was seen a few times. V usage is TRBV2 and J usage is TRBJ2-3, with D possibly being TRBD2 (5 bases). CDR1 and CDR2 from the germline V gene are SNHLY and FYNNEI. The V end lost 6 bases, the J end lost 4 bases, and 14 bases lay between the germline ends. The length of the CDR3 is 14 residues. CDR3 nucleotide sequence: TGTGCCAGCAGCGAAACTAGTATCCCAGATACGCAGTATTTT. Translating it yields CASSETSIPDTQYF.

This clonotype was counted between two and nine times. The chain is built from TRBV20-1 and TRBJ2-7; D possibly uses TRBD1 or TRBD2 (5 bases each). This CDR3 spans 12 amino acids. Trimming cost V 5 bases and J 6 bases, with 14 bases left between them. CDR1 DFQATT and CDR2 SNEGSKA come from the germline V gene (reference sequence). CDR3 nucleotide sequence: TGCAGTGCTCCTGGGACGTTCCCCGAGCAGTACTTC. Amino acid sequence: CSAPGTFPEQYF.

This clonotype was picked up many times. This sequence joins TRBV4-1 and TRBJ2-1; D possibly uses TRBD1 or TRBD2 (7 bases each). The CDR3 extends over 15 amino acids. Germline loops: CDR1 MGHRA, CDR2 YSYEKL. V was cut by 1 base and J by 12 bases, with 19 bases left in between. The CDR3 spells CASSQVAGRGLRQFF. The CDR3, as DNA: TGCGCCAGCAGCCAAGTGGCAGGGAGGGGGCTGCGGCAGTTCTTC.

This clonotype occurred many times. V gene TRBV7-9 combines with J gene TRBJ2-7; tentatively, D is TRBD2 (6 bases). The CDR3 is made up of 14 amino acids. V was cut by 5 bases and J by 6 bases, with 17 bases left in between. In germline, CDR1 is SEHNR, CDR2 FQNEAQ (reference sequence). The CDR3 nucleotides read TGTGCCAGCAGCCCGGGACTTATTAAGGGCGAGCAGTACTTC. This encodes CASSPGLIKGEQYF.

Many counts were recorded for this clonotype. CDR3 nucleotide sequence: TGTGCCAGCAGTTACTCAACGACAGGGGAGTCATCCTACGAGCAGTACTTC. Translating gives CASSYSTTGESSYEQYF. V usage is TRBV6-6 and J usage is TRBJ2-7; 8 bases fit TRBD1. Trimming took 0 bases from V and 1 from J; bases not matched to a gene: 8. The CDR3 covers 17 residues. The germline V gene has CDR1 MNHNY and CDR2 SVGAGI (reference sequence).

This clonotype has ten or more counts. V gene TRBV7-8 combines with J gene TRBJ1-6; 7 bases agree with TRBD1. Germline loops: CDR1 SGHVS, CDR2 FQNEAQ. V was clipped by 7 bases and J by 3 bases; unmatched bases: 6. The CDR3 sequence is 15 residues long. This chain's CDR3 is CASTSGQDYNSPLHF. CDR3 DNA: TGTGCCAGCACTTCCGGACAGGACTATAATTCACCCCTCCACTTT. Full variable domain (outside the CDR3, taken from reference TRBV7-8 and TRBJ1-6): GAGVSQSPRYKVAKRGQDVALRCDPISGHVSLFWYQQALGQGPEFLTYFQNEAQLDKSGLPSDRFFAERPEGSVSTLKIQRTQQEDSAVYLCASTSGQDYNSPLHFGNGTRLTVT.

This clonotype was recorded many times. The chain is built from TRBV12-3 or TRBV12-4 and TRBJ2-7; the D is unclear. Trimming pared 5 bases from V and 4 bases from J, leaving 9 bases between. This CDR3 is built from 12 residues. The CDR3, as DNA: TGTGCCAGCAGTAATACAGTTTACGAGCAGTACTTC. This codes for CASSNTVYEQYF.

This clonotype was seen only a few times. A much more abundant neighbour one base away suggests this may be a read error. The V call is TRBV5-1, the J call TRBJ2-3, with TRBD2 identical over 11 bases. The V gene's germline CDR1 is SGHRS and CDR2 YFSETQ. V was clipped by 3 bases and J by 2 bases; unmatched bases: 5. The CDR3 is made up of 16 amino acids. CDR3 in DNA: TGCGCCAGCAGCTACCTACTAGCGGGAGACACAGATACGCAGTATTTT. Translation gives CASSYLLAGDTDTQYF.

This clonotype has at least ten counts. V and J are TRBV28 and TRBJ2-7; D possibly corresponds to TRBD2 (5 bases). Per germline, CDR1 MDHEN and CDR2 SYDVKM. This CDR3 region has 15 residues. V was cut by 5 bases and J by 2 bases, with 16 bases left in between. The CDR3 region is CASSPYTGLAYEQYF. The CDR3 region has the DNA TGTGCCAGCAGTCCCTATACTGGACTTGCCTACGAGCAGTACTTC.

This clonotype occurred many times. The V gene is TRBV15, the J gene TRBJ2-7; 9 bases fit TRBD2. The CDR3 is made up of 16 amino acids. Germline V gives CDR1 LNHNV, CDR2 YYDKDF (reference sequence). V dropped 1 base and J dropped 7; count of bases not matched to a gene: 11. Written as DNA, the CDR3 is TGTGCCACCAGCAGAGGACGGGCGGGAGGGTCTGTGGAGCAGTACTTC. It translates to CATSRGRAGGSVEQYF.

In this sample, this clonotype turned up many times. The chain has TRBV29-1 and TRBJ1-2, with D unclear. The germline gives CDR1 SQVTM, CDR2 ANQGSEA. The V gene lost 0 bases and the J gene lost 3 bases, with 20 bases spanning the gap. CDR3 length: 17 residues. In DNA, the CDR3 is TGCAGCGTTGAAGATCGGGGAAACTCTTTAGACTACTATGGCTACACCTTC. It yields the protein CSVEDRGNSLDYYGYTF.

There are many counts of this clonotype. The chain combines TRBV6-5 with TRBJ2-2; 7 nucleotides line up with TRBD2. Germline V lookup: CDR1 MNHEY, CDR2 SVGAGI. CDR3 size: 16 residues. V gave up 3 bases and J gave up 4 bases; unmatched junction bases: 8. CDR3 residues: CASSYPAGRSTGELFF. The CDR3 DNA reads as TGTGCCAGCAGTTATCCAGCGGGGCGTAGCACCGGGGAGCTGTTTTTT.